This T cell receptor beta chain was observed in a study of quantifying T cell responses using KT2 cells. The wider study: RNA was reverse transcribed with TCR alpha and beta constant-region primers.

V gave up 6 bases and J gave up 8 bases, with 19 bases separating them. Germline CDR1 and CDR2: SNHLY and FYNNEI. There are 14 residues in the CDR3. KT2 cells were mixed with fixed PBMC numbers at varying ratios. Each cDNA got a UMI-containing oligo ligated at its 3' end. First-round PCR used about 4 cycles and beta primers RC1.1 and RC1.2 covering TRBC1 and TRBC2. TCRdb redid the calling of the UMI-ligation and nested PCR reads with MiXCR, one entry per CDR3 protein. This table has tens of thousands of distinct CDR3 sequences, approximately 13% appearing once. The sample holds a few counts of this clonotype.

Sequences were obtained from PBMCs spiked with cells of the T cell clone KT2. The source of this sequence is a human donor. The genes are TRBV2 and TRBJ1-2; D ambiguous. The CDR3 here is CASSPTRLDEGYTF. CDR3 bases: TGTGCCAGCAGCCCCACTCGTTTGGACGAAGGCTACACCTTC.